Listed here are 11 T cell receptor beta chains from one sample, sequenced in a study of PD-L1 blockade in urothelial cancer. Time point given: pretreatment peripheral blood. Generated by immunoSEQ multiplex PCR, the TCRdb table keeps only in-frame clones and is missing some. This sample has tens of thousands of clones, with around 90% found just once. Source: PBMCs, taken around atezolizumab (anti-PD-L1) treatment. Every receptor here comes from a man in his sixties with urothelial cancer.

The gene calls are TRBV4-2 and TRBJ2-3; 10 bases align to TRBD1. V was pared by 1 base and J by 3 bases, with 4 bases of the junction left unmatched. From germline, CDR1 is LGHNA and CDR2 YNFKEQ. The CDR3 runs to 16 residues. Here the CDR3 DNA reads TGTGCCAGCAGCCAAGCACCGGGACAGGGGACAGATACGCAGTATTTT. This gives the protein CASSQAPGQGTDTQYF.

This chain joins TRBV5-4 and TRBJ2-1, with 8 bases lining up with TRBD2. Looked up from germline, CDR1 is SGHNT and CDR2 is YYREEE (reference sequence). After removal of 4 bases from V and 6 bases from J, the junction contained 12 bases not matched to a gene. The CDR3 runs 16 residues. The DNA for the CDR3 is TGTGCCAGCAGCCCCGGGAGGGCCACGAGTACCAATGAGCAGTTCTTC. Its translation is CASSPGRATSTNEQFF.

The rearrangement links TRBV29-1 to TRBJ2-1, with 7 bases aligning to TRBD1. The CDR3 loop spans 14 amino acids. Trimming at V came to 4 bases and at J to 2 bases, leaving 5 bases not matched to a gene. Germline lookup yields CDR1 SQVTM and CDR2 ANQGSEA. CDR3 nucleotides: TGCAGCGTTGCCCCGACAGGGACCTACAATGAGCAGTTCTTC. It is translated as CSVAPTGTYNEQFF.

The CDR3 sequence: CAWSPTAQAELFF. CDR3 in DNA: TGTGCCTGGAGCCCAACGGCCCAGGCAGAGCTGTTTTTT. J is TRBJ2-2 and V is TRBV30; D call uncertain. The CDR3 is 13 amino acids. Germline V gene lookup returns CDR1 GTSNPN and CDR2 SVGIG (reference sequence). The V gene lost 3 bases and the J gene lost 11 bases, with 16 bases spanning the gap.

This sequence joins TRBV27 and TRBJ2-7; 9 nucleotides agree with TRBD1. Germline values: CDR1 MNHEY, CDR2 SMNVEV (reference sequence). V gave up 4 bases and J gave up 3 bases; unmatched junction bases: 1. The CDR3 is 13 amino acids. CDR3 nucleotide sequence: TGTGCCAGCAGTTCGGGACAGGGCTACGAGCAGTACTTC. This codes for CASSSGQGYEQYF.

The gene calls are TRBV5-1 and TRBJ1-5; TRBD1 agrees at 11 bases. Germline CDR1 and CDR2: SGHRS and YFSETQ. The CDR3 consists of 16 residues. J lost 8 bases, V lost 4 bases, and 11 bases had no gene match. As DNA, the CDR3 is TGCGCCAGCAGCCTAGGGACAGGGGGGACCGGGGAGCCCCAGCATTTT. This codes for CASSLGTGGTGEPQHF.

The chain couples TRBV5-1 to TRBJ2-5, with 12 bases aligning to TRBD2. V gave up 6 bases and J gave up 5 bases; unmatched junction bases: 5. CDR1 and CDR2 (germline): SGHRS, YFSETQ. This CDR3 region has 14 residues. CDR3 bases: TGCGCCAGCACTAGCGGGAGGGCCGAGGAGACCCAGTACTTC. Encoded protein: CASTSGRAEETQYF.

The chain links TRBV5-6 to TRBJ2-5; D may be TRBD2 (6 bases). Germline V lookup: CDR1 SGHDT, CDR2 YYEEEE. Trimming shortened V by 4 bases and J by 4 bases, and 17 bases separated the two germline ends. This CDR3 is 15 amino acids long. The DNA of the CDR3 is TGTGCCAGCAGCCTCCCGGGGGACTTGGCAGAGACCCAGTACTTC. It codes for CASSLPGDLAETQYF.

This clone has only one observation. CDR3 nucleotide sequence: TGCAGTGCTAGACAGGGTAGAGGCTACACCTTC. Encoded protein: CSARQGRGYTF. V is TRBV20-1 and J is TRBJ1-2; perhaps TRBD1 as D (5 bases). This CDR3 contains 11 residues. CDR1 and CDR2 (germline): DFQATT, SNEGSKA (reference sequence). The ends were cut back, 2 bases at V and 8 bases at J, with 9 bases in the middle.

The chain recombines TRBV4-3 with TRBJ2-7; tentative D call: TRBD2 (6 bases). In germline, CDR1 is LGHNA, CDR2 YSLEER. The germline V and J ends were trimmed by 1 base and 0 bases, with 10 bases remaining between them. The CDR3 contains 15 residues. The CDR3: CASSQGRDFSYEQYF. For the CDR3, the DNA is TGCGCCAGCAGCCAAGGGCGGGACTTCTCCTACGAGCAGTACTTC.

This sequence joins TRBV10-3 and TRBJ2-3, with 7 nucleotides matching TRBD1. This CDR3 is 13 amino acids long. V trimming: 10 bases; J trimming: 4 bases; junction bases outside the gene matches: 8. The germline CDR1 and CDR2 sequences are ENHRY and SYGVKD. The chain's CDR3 is CASNQGVADTQYF. For the CDR3, the DNA is TGTGCCAGCAACCAGGGGGTTGCAGATACGCAGTATTTT.